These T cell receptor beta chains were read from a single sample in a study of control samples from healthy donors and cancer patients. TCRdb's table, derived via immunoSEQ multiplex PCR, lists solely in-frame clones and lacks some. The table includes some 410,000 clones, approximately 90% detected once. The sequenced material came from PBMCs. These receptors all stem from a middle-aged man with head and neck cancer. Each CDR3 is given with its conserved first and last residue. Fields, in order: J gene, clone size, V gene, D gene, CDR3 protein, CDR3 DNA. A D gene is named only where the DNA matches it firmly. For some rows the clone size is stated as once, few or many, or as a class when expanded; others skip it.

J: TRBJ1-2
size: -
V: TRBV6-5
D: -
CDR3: CASRLGQANYGYTF
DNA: TGTGCCAGCAGACTGGGGCAAGCTAACTATGGCTACACCTTC

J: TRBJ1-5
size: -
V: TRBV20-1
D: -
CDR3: CSAIGGQPQHF
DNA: TGCAGTGCTATTGGGGGTCAGCCCCAGCATTTT

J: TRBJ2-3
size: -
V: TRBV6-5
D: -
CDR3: CAITTGGSDTQYF
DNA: TGTGCCATAACGACTGGGGGATCAGATACGCAGTATTTT

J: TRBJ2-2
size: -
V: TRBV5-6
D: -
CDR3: CASSVGRYTGELFF
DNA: TGTGCCAGCAGCGTGGGACGTTACACCGGGGAGCTGTTTTTT

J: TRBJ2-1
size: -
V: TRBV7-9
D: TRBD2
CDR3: CASSPGPSGIDEQFF
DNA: TGTGCCAGCAGTCCGGGGCCTAGCGGGATTGATGAGCAGTTCTTC

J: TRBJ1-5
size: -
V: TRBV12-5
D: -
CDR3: CASGLGQSSNQPQHF
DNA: TGTGCTAGTGGTTTGGGACAGTCTAGCAATCAGCCCCAGCATTTT

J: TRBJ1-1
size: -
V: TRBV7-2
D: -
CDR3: CASSPEQGMNTEAFF
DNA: TGTGCCAGCAGCCCAGAGCAAGGGATGAACACTGAAGCTTTCTTT

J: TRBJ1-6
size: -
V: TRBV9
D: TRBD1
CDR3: CASSPSGGNSPLHF
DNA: TGTGCCAGCAGCCCCTCAGGGGGGAATTCACCCCTCCACTTT

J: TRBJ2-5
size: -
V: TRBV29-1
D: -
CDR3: CSGRRSQETQYF
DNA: TGCAGCGGGCGGCGCAGCCAAGAGACCCAGTACTTC

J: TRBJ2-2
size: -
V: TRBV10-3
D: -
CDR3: CAGGGTGELFF
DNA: TGTGCCGGGGGTGGGACCGGGGAGCTGTTTTTT

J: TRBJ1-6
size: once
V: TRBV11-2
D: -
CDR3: CASSLNGGYNSPLHF
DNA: TGTGCCAGCAGTCTCAACGGAGGCTATAATTCACCCCTCCACTTT

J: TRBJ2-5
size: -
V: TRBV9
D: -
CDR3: CASSLWGGETQYF
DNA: TGTGCCAGCAGCCTCTGGGGTGGAGAGACCCAGTACTTC

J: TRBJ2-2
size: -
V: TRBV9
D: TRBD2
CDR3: CASSGRRAGGGTGELFF
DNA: TGTGCCAGCAGCGGAAGGAGAGCGGGAGGCGGAACCGGGGAGCTGTTTTTT

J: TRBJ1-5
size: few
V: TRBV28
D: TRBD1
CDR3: CASQQGVRDQPQHF
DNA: TGTGCCAGCCAGCAGGGGGTTAGGGATCAGCCCCAGCATTTT

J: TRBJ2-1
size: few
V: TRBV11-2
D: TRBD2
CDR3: CASSLKGLANNEQFF
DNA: TGTGCCAGCAGCTTAAAGGGACTAGCGAACAATGAGCAGTTCTTC

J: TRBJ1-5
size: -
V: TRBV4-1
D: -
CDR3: CASSPGSVTSNQPQHF
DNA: TGCGCCAGCAGCCCAGGCAGCGTAACTAGCAATCAGCCCCAGCATTTT

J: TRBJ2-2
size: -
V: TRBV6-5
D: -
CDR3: CASTLRGRNTGELFF
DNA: TGTGCCAGCACCCTCCGAGGGAGGAACACCGGGGAGCTGTTTTTT

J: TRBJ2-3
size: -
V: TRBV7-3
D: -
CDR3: CASSSLPGHTDTQYF
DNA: TGTGCCAGCAGCTCCCTACCGGGCCACACAGATACGCAGTATTTT

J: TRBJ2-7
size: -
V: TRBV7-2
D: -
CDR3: CASSPVGRSAYEQYF
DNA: TGTGCCAGCAGCCCTGTCGGCAGGTCGGCTTACGAGCAGTACTTC

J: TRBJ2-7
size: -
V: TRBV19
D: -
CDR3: CASSITENYEQYF
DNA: TGTGCCAGTAGTATAACGGAGAACTACGAGCAGTACTTC

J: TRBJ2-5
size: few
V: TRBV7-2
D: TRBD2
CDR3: CASSLFGGGGAETQYF
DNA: TGTGCCAGCAGCTTATTTGGCGGCGGGGGGGCGGAGACCCAGTACTTC

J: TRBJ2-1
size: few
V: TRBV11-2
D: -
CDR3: CASSPRSDEQFF
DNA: TGTGCCAGCAGCCCAAGGTCCGATGAGCAGTTCTTC

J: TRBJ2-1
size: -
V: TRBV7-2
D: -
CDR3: CASSFRQSVAEQFF
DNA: TGTGCCAGCAGCTTCCGGCAGTCGGTAGCTGAGCAGTTCTTC

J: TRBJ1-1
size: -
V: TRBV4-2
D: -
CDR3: CASSSARGGERDEAFF
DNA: TGTGCCAGCAGCTCAGCCCGGGGGGGGGAGCGAGATGAAGCTTTCTTT

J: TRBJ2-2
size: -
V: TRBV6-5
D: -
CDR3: CASSWAGNTGELFF
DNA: TGTGCCAGCAGTTGGGCAGGGAACACCGGGGAGCTGTTTTTT

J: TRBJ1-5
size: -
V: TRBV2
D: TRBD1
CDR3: CASRKDRGGNQPQHF
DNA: TGTGCCAGCAGGAAGGACAGGGGGGGCAATCAGCCCCAGCATTTT

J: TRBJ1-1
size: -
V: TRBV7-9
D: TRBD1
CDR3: CASSSRSSRDRDRDTEAFF
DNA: TGTGCCAGCAGCTCTCGTTCTTCCCGGGACAGGGATAGGGACACTGAAGCTTTCTTT

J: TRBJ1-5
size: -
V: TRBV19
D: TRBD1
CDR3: CASSIRDRVSNQPQHF
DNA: TGTGCCAGTAGTATCAGGGACAGGGTCAGCAATCAGCCCCAGCATTTT

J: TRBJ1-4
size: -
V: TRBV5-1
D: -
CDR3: CASSLGSNEKLFF
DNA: TGCGCCAGCAGCTTAGGAAGTAATGAAAAACTGTTTTTT

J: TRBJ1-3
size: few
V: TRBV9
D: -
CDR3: CASSVADLSFSGNTIYF
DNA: TGTGCCAGCAGCGTAGCTGACCTCTCCTTCTCTGGAAACACCATATATTTT

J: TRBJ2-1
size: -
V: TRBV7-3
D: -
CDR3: CASSPLAQNEQFF
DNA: TGTGCCAGCAGCCCCCTAGCTCAGAATGAGCAGTTCTTC

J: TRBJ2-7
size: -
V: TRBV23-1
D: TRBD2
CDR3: CASSQSASGSTVAYEQYF
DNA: TGCGCCAGCAGTCAATCGGCTAGCGGGAGCACCGTCGCCTACGAGCAGTACTTC

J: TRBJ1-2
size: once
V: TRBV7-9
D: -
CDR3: CASGGVGYTF
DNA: TGTGCCAGCGGTGGGGTTGGCTACACCTTC

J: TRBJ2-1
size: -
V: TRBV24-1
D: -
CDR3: CATSTYRAIPGDEQFF
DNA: TGTGCCACCAGTACCTACAGGGCAATACCCGGGGATGAGCAGTTCTTC